The 26 T cell receptor beta chains listed next were all sequenced from one sample in a study of graft-versus-host responses after intestinal transplantation. Processing released intraepithelial and lamina propria lymphocytes from the graft tissue. Assay: immunoSEQ multiplex PCR; the TCRdb copy retains only in-frame clones and omits some. This table has approximately 18,000 clones, around three quarters appearing once. This material consisted of ileum tissue, taken roughly 450 days after intestinal transplant. The receptors were gathered from a human patient who received an intestinal transplant, so some T cells may come from the graft donor.

This clone was seen a few times. The chain has TRBV21-1 and TRBJ1-2. TRBV21-1 is a pseudogene. The CDR3 is 12 amino acids. The CDR3 here is CASTSGVYGYTF. DNA for the CDR3: TGTGCCAGCACATCGGGGGTCTATGGCTACACCTTC.

The V gene is TRBV27, the J gene TRBJ2-7; 7 nucleotides match TRBD2. Germline CDR1 and CDR2: MNHEY and SMNVEV (reference sequence). The CDR3 consists of 14 residues. Trimming cost V 0 bases and J 3 bases; bases outside gene matches: 2. This CDR3 is CASSLSAGDYEQYF. CDR3 coding DNA: TGTGCCAGCAGTTTATCGGCGGGAGACTACGAGCAGTACTTC.

This clone turned up a few times. V and J are TRBV5-4 and TRBJ2-7; either TRBD1 or TRBD2 may supply D (7 bases each). The CDR3 extends over 16 amino acids. The germline V gene has CDR1 SGHNT and CDR2 YYREEE (reference sequence). The V and J ends lost 2 bases and 0 bases respectively, with 15 bases between them. CDR3 nucleotide sequence: TGTGCCAGCAGCTTAGTCCAGGGGGGGCACTCCTACGAGCAGTACTTC. Its protein is CASSLVQGGHSYEQYF. Combining the CDR3 with reference TRBV5-4 and TRBJ2-7 gives the whole variable domain ETGVTQSPTHLIKTRGQQVTLRCSSQSGHNTVSWYQQALGQGPQFIFQYYREEENGRGNFPPRFSGLQFPNYSSELNVNALELDDSALYLCASSLVQGGHSYEQYFGPGTRLTVT.

This clone was found a few times. V and J are TRBV19 and TRBJ1-1; D possibly corresponds to TRBD1 (5 bases). The length of the CDR3 is 14 residues. The germline CDR1 and CDR2 sequences are LNHDA and SQIVND (reference sequence). V was cut by 4 bases and J by 7 bases, with 16 bases left in between. As DNA, the CDR3 is TGTGCCAGTAGTAGGGACCTTAGCGGTCGTGAAGCTTTCTTT. Amino acids: CASSRDLSGREAFF.

The chain couples TRBV6-5 to TRBJ1-5, with D tentatively TRBD1 (5 bases). The CDR3 runs 13 residues. Per germline, CDR1 MNHEY and CDR2 SVGAGI. Trimming took off 8 bases at V and 7 bases at J, with 15 bases between the two ends. The CDR3 protein is CASGLQGNQPQHF. CDR3 nucleotide sequence: TGTGCCAGCGGACTCCAGGGTAACCAGCCCCAGCATTTT.

This chain joins TRBV9 and TRBJ2-7; D gene ambiguous. In germline, CDR1 is SGDLS, CDR2 YYNGEE. This CDR3 has 13 amino acids. Between the trimmed V and J ends, which lost 0 bases and 1 base, there was a span of 5 bases. The CDR3 spells CASSVASSYEQYF. As DNA, the CDR3 is TGTGCCAGCAGCGTAGCCTCTTCCTACGAGCAGTACTTC.

The CDR3 loop is CAISEDSPAADTQYF. DNA of the CDR3: TGTGCCATCAGTGAGGACAGCCCTGCGGCAGATACGCAGTATTTT. This chain links TRBV10-3 with TRBJ2-3; a possible D gene is TRBD1 (5 bases). The CDR3 length is 15 residues. Trimming left V 2 bases short and J 4 bases short, with 13 bases between. Germline V CDR1 and CDR2: ENHRY, SYGVKD.

This clone was seen just once. The rearrangement links TRBV7-9 to TRBJ1-1; D is unresolved. V dropped 5 bases and J dropped 1 base, with 8 bases sitting between them. The CDR3 is made up of 13 amino acids. Germline V lookup: CDR1 SEHNR, CDR2 FQNEAQ (reference sequence). CDR3 sequence reads: CASSPMGNTEAFF. The CDR3 nucleotides read TGTGCCAGCAGCCCCATGGGGAACACTGAAGCTTTCTTT.

The J gene is TRBJ2-3, the V gene TRBV9; tentatively, D is TRBD2 (6 bases). The germline gives CDR1 SGDLS, CDR2 YYNGEE. This CDR3 has 15 residues. Trimming left V 3 bases short and J 1 base short, with 12 bases between. The DNA of the CDR3 is TGTGCCAGCAGCGGGAGGGGTTCTCGCACAGATACGCAGTATTTT. It encodes CASSGRGSRTDTQYF.

The V gene is TRBV4-2, the J gene TRBJ2-3; maybe TRBD1 (6 bases). V lost 0 bases, J lost 3 bases, and 7 bases lay in between. Germline V gene lookup returns CDR1 LGHNA and CDR2 YNFKEQ. CDR3 length: 14 amino acids. In DNA form, the CDR3 reads TGTGCCAGCAGCCAAGAGGGGGCAACAGATACGCAGTATTTT. Its protein product is CASSQEGATDTQYF.

Points on this clone: One end of the junction varies from germline; a read error may be responsible. The chain has TRBV7-7 and TRBJ1-1; maybe TRBD1 (5 bases). The length of the CDR3 is 13 residues. Germline V gene sequence: CDR1 SSHAT, CDR2 FNYEAQ (reference sequence). The CDR3 DNA is TGTGCTAGCAGCTTAGGACAGAACACTGAAGCTTTCTTT. This translates into CASSLGQNTEAFF.

The chain carries TRBV11-3 and TRBJ1-1; TRBD1 is a possible D gene (6 bases). Germline CDR1 is SGHNT and CDR2 is YENEEA. This CDR3 has 15 residues. Between the trimmed V and J ends, which lost 7 bases and 4 bases, there was a span of 19 bases. CDR3 residues: CASIQVARGGTEAFF. The CDR3 DNA reads as TGTGCCAGCATCCAAGTTGCCAGGGGCGGCACTGAAGCTTTCTTT.

The chain joins TRBV4-1 to TRBJ1-1; a weak D match, TRBD1 (5 bases). Germline loops: CDR1 MGHRA, CDR2 YSYEKL. This CDR3 region has 15 residues. The V end lost 3 bases, the J end lost 4 bases, and 15 bases lay between the germline ends. CDR3 sequence (DNA): TGCGCCAGCAGCCATGGGCAGGGTTCGGGCACTGAAGCTTTCTTT. The encoded protein is CASSHGQGSGTEAFF.

The chain carries TRBV5-6 and TRBJ2-2; D is uncertain. The CDR3 consists of 13 residues. Germline V gene sequence: CDR1 SGHDT, CDR2 YYEEEE. The V and J ends lost 0 bases and 7 bases respectively, with 7 bases between them. The DNA for the CDR3 is TGTGCCAGCAGCTTGGGGCGTGTCGGGGAGCTGTTTTTT. This sequence encodes CASSLGRVGELFF.

The chain joins TRBV25-1 to TRBJ2-3; D unclear. The germline gives CDR1 MGHDK, CDR2 SYGVNS. The CDR3 is 12 residues long. Trimming shortened V by 5 bases and J by 2 bases, and 5 bases separated the two germline ends. This CDR3 reads CASSYHTDTQYF. The CDR3 coding sequence is TGTGCCAGCAGTTATCACACAGATACGCAGTATTTT.

The chain employs TRBV5-1 and TRBJ1-6; D not certain. V lost 0 bases and J 0 bases, leaving 7 bases between the germline ends. CDR1 is SGHRS and CDR2 is YFSETQ in the germline V gene. The CDR3 is 16 amino acids. The CDR3 nucleotides read TGCGCCAGCAGCTTGGGCCAGCCCTCCTATAATTCACCCCTCCACTTT. It yields the protein CASSLGQPSYNSPLHF.

The J gene is TRBJ1-4, the V gene TRBV6-5; D remains ambiguous. The germline CDR1 and CDR2 sequences are MNHEY and SVGAGI. V gave up 5 bases and J gave up 0 bases, with 7 bases separating them. The CDR3 has 14 amino acids. CDR3 loop: CASSHRTTNEKLFF. As DNA, the CDR3 is TGTGCCAGCAGTCACCGAACAACTAATGAAAAACTGTTTTTT.

A remark on this clone: Germline is not matched at one junction end, which may reflect a read error. The chain recombines TRBV5-4 with TRBJ2-6; TRBD1 is a possible D gene (6 bases). The germline V gene encodes CDR1 SGHNT and CDR2 YYREEE (reference sequence). CDR3 length: 16 amino acids. In DNA, the CDR3 is TGTGCCAGCAGTTTGGGGTGGGGACACGGGGCCAACGTCCTGACTTTC. Amino acid sequence: CASSLGWGHGANVLTF.

V and J are TRBV7-2 and TRBJ1-1; 9 positions agree with TRBD1. The germline V gene has CDR1 SGHTA and CDR2 FQGNSA. V was pared by 3 bases and J by 0 bases, with 11 bases of the junction left unmatched. The CDR3 length is 18 residues. DNA for the CDR3: TGTGCCAGCAGCTTGTTCGGGACAGGGTATTTAGTGAACACTGAAGCTTTCTTT. This codes for CASSLFGTGYLVNTEAFF.

V gene TRBV6-5 combines with J gene TRBJ2-3, with no clear D. Trimming pared 2 bases from V and 1 base from J, leaving 4 bases between. In germline, CDR1 is MNHEY, CDR2 SVGAGI. This CDR3 is built from 13 residues. In DNA form, the CDR3 reads TGTGCCAGCAGTTACACGGGCACAGATACGCAGTATTTT. Its protein is CASSYTGTDTQYF.

The V call is TRBV25-1, the J call TRBJ2-3; no definite D call. Trimming took off 1 base at V and 6 bases at J, with 2 bases between the two ends. This CDR3 contains 11 residues. Germline loops: CDR1 MGHDK, CDR2 SYGVNS. The DNA of the CDR3 is TGTGCCAGCAGTGAATTTGATACGCAGTATTTT. It translates to CASSEFDTQYF.

The chain has TRBV6-1 and TRBJ2-5, with D perhaps matching TRBD1 (5 bases). The J call may be mistaken, given a closer DNA end match to TRBJ2-7. There are 15 residues in the CDR3. Germline CDR1 and CDR2: MNHNS and SASEGT. CDR3 nucleotides: TGTGCCAGCAGTGAAGGGGTTGGCAGGGCCTACGAGCAGTACTTC. Its translation: CASSEGVGRAYEQYF.

This clone was seen only a few times. The chain recombines TRBV4-1 with TRBJ2-5; D could derive from TRBD1 or TRBD2 (5 bases each). Trimming stripped 9 bases from V and 1 base from J, with 9 bases between. CDR3 length equals 12 residues. The germline gives CDR1 MGHRA, CDR2 YSYEKL. CDR3 sequence (DNA): TGCGCCAGTCGGGGCGGCCAAGAGACCCAGTACTTC. Residues: CASRGGQETQYF.

This chain connects TRBV4-1 to TRBJ2-7; a possible D gene is TRBD1 (6 bases). There are 15 residues in the CDR3. Germline CDR1 MGHRA, CDR2 YSYEKL. Trimming left V 2 bases short and J 0 bases short, with 11 bases between. The CDR3 reads CASSQLQDSSYEQYF. The CDR3 DNA is TGCGCCAGCAGCCAACTTCAGGACAGCTCCTACGAGCAGTACTTC.

The J gene is TRBJ2-5, the V gene TRBV21-1; TRBD2, the table's D call, lacks a check against the DNA. TRBV21-1 is labeled a pseudogene. This CDR3 region has 12 residues. CDR3 DNA: TGTGCCAGCGCTGACTACCAAGAGACCCAGTACTTC. Residues: CASADYQETQYF.

V usage is TRBV19 and J usage is TRBJ1-5, with no clear D. V was trimmed by 6 bases and J by 3 bases, leaving 9 bases between them. In germline, CDR1 is LNHDA, CDR2 SQIVND (reference sequence). This CDR3 comprises 13 residues. CDR3 protein: CASRRRINQPQHF. CDR3 nucleotides: TGTGCCAGTAGGCGGCGGATCAATCAGCCCCAGCATTTT.